This is a list of T cell receptor beta chains from one sample in a study of T cell repertoires in cytomegalovirus infection. No cognate antigen is known for these TCRs. One entry per CDR3 protein, called by TCRdb with MiXCR from the reads. The sample holds under 850,000 distinct CDR3 sequences, 30% to 35% seen once. The sequences come from cultured PBMCs, collected from culture after CMV antigen stimulation. These receptors originate from a human donor in good health (CMV status not recorded). Some clones in this sample may be carry-over from other donors' samples. The CDR3 runs from the conserved cysteine through the conserved F or W. A D gene is named only where the DNA matches it firmly. Part of the rows lack a size; the others show once, few, many or a class for expanded clones.

D gene	clone size	V gene	J gene	CDR3 protein	CDR3 DNA
.	.	TRBV15	TRBJ2-1	CATSPFGNEQFF	TGTGCCACCAGCCCCTTTGGCAATGAGCAGTTCTTC
.	.	TRBV29-1	TRBJ2-1	CSVEETIGNEQFF	TGCAGCGTTGAAGAGACTATTGGAAATGAGCAGTTCTTC
TRBD1	.	TRBV7-6	TRBJ1-2	CASSLLPGQGYGYTF	TGTGCCAGCAGCTTACTCCCCGGACAGGGATATGGCTACACCTTC
.	.	TRBV5-4	TRBJ2-1	CASSGQSYNEQFF	TGTGCCAGCAGCGGGCAGAGCTACAATGAGCAGTTCTTC
.	.	TRBV20-1	TRBJ2-5	CSAQLGKETQYF	TGCAGTGCGCAATTGGGGAAAGAGACCCAGTACTTC
.	.	TRBV20-1	TRBJ1-5	CSAKTDHNQPQHF	TGCAGTGCTAAGACGGACCACAATCAGCCCCAGCATTTT
.	.	TRBV9	TRBJ1-1	CASSARSMNTEAFF	TGTGCCAGCAGCGCGAGAAGTATGAACACTGAAGCTTTCTTT
TRBD2	.	TRBV12-3/TRBV12-4	TRBJ2-7	CASSFVSSGRSYEQYF	TGTGCCAGCAGTTTCGTATCTAGCGGGAGATCCTACGAGCAGTACTTC
.	once	TRBV20-1	TRBJ2-3	CSAPTRTTTDTQYF	TGCAGTGCGCCGACCCGGACTACGACAGATACGCAGTATTTT
.	.	TRBV7-9	TRBJ1-4	CASSGNDEKLFF	TGTGCCAGCAGCGGTAATGACGAAAAACTGTTTTTT
TRBD2	few	TRBV19	TRBJ2-1	CASSSLAGWNNEQFF	TGTGCCAGTAGTTCTCTAGCGGGATGGAACAATGAGCAGTTCTTC
.	.	TRBV20-1	TRBJ2-3	CSASPGLTTSTDTQYF	TGCAGTGCTAGCCCCGGCCTGACCACTAGCACAGATACGCAGTATTTT
.	few	TRBV7-4	TRBJ2-7	CASSPTTTSYEQYF	TGTGCCAGCAGCCCCACGACGACCTCCTACGAGCAGTACTTC
.	.	TRBV12-3/TRBV12-4	TRBJ2-1	CASSPESPTYNEQFF	TGTGCCAGCAGTCCCGAGAGCCCCACCTACAATGAGCAGTTCTTC
.	.	TRBV7-2	TRBJ2-1	CASTDQSSYNEQFF	TGTGCCAGCACCGACCAGAGCTCCTACAATGAGCAGTTCTTC
.	.	TRBV29-1	TRBJ1-1	CSVEGQGFGATEAFF	TGCAGCGTTGAAGGTCAGGGTTTCGGGGCCACTGAAGCTTTCTTT
TRBD1	few	TRBV6-5	TRBJ1-2	CARRTGGSYGYTF	TGTGCCAGGAGGACAGGGGGCTCTTATGGCTACACCTTC
TRBD2	.	TRBV2	TRBJ2-3	CASNQLAASTDTQYF	TGTGCCAGCAACCAACTAGCGGCTAGCACAGATACGCAGTATTTT
.	.	TRBV7-2	TRBJ1-1	CASSLWGPEAFF	TGTGCCAGCAGCTTATGGGGACCTGAAGCTTTCTTT
.	few	TRBV2	TRBJ2-5	CASDAGTSQETQYF	TGTGCCAGCGACGCGGGGACATCCCAAGAGACCCAGTACTTC
.	.	TRBV20-1	TRBJ2-6	CPPWSSGANVLTF	TGCCCCCCGTGGAGCTCTGGGGCCAACGTCCTGACTTTC
TRBD2	.	TRBV12-3/TRBV12-4	TRBJ2-1	CATSSGLVSHEQFF	TGTGCCACCTCCTCGGGACTAGTTTCCCATGAGCAGTTCTTC
.	.	TRBV6-1	TRBJ2-1	CASSVKNEQFF	TGTGCCAGCAGTGTAAAGAATGAGCAGTTCTTC
TRBD2	.	TRBV5-6	TRBJ2-1	CASSSGLAGESYNEQFF	TGTGCCAGCAGCTCAGGACTAGCGGGAGAATCCTACAATGAGCAGTTCTTC
TRBD1	.	TRBV9	TRBJ2-7	CASSVAGQGTYEQYF	TGTGCCAGCAGCGTAGCAGGACAGGGAACCTACGAGCAGTACTTC
TRBD2	.	TRBV18	TRBJ2-1	CASSPPGGLTSNEQFF	TGTGCCAGCTCACCGCCCGGGGGACTAACCTCAAATGAGCAGTTCTTC
.	many	TRBV7-2	TRBJ2-7	CASSLARGSSYEQYF	TGTGCCAGCAGCCTAGCGAGGGGGAGCTCCTACGAGCAGTACTTC
.	few	TRBV19	TRBJ2-1	CASSITMAGSSYNEQFF	TGTGCCAGTAGTATTACTATGGCTGGCAGCTCCTACAATGAGCAGTTCTTC
.	once	TRBV12-3/TRBV12-4	TRBJ2-7	CASSLSTVEQYF	TGTGCCAGCAGTTTGTCGACAGTCGAGCAGTACTTC
.	few	TRBV11-2	TRBJ2-7	CASSHTGEAYEQYF	TGTGCCAGCAGCCATACAGGGGAGGCCTACGAGCAGTACTTC
.	few	TRBV11-2	TRBJ2-3	CASSRNRDAQYF	TGTGCCAGCAGCCGTAACAGGGACGCGCAGTATTTT
.	few	TRBV11-2	TRBJ1-4	CASSPDGTRNEKLFF	TGTGCCAGCAGCCCGGACGGGACAAGGAATGAAAAACTGTTTTTT
.	few	TRBV6-1	TRBJ2-5	CASSYKQETQYF	TGTGCCAGCAGTTATAAACAAGAGACCCAGTACTTC
TRBD1	.	TRBV18	TRBJ2-5	CASSPGQGFETQYF	TGTGCCAGCTCACCGGGACAGGGTTTCGAGACCCAGTACTTC
.	.	TRBV4-2	TRBJ2-2	CASSHLSGTGELFF	TGTGCCAGCAGCCATCTAAGCGGGACCGGGGAGCTGTTTTTT
.	few	TRBV6-1	TRBJ1-5	CASSGPHGGNQPQHF	TGTGCCAGCAGTGGCCCCCACGGCGGCAATCAGCCCCAGCATTTT
.	.	TRBV6-6	TRBJ2-5	CATLEGGLKYQETQYF	TGTGCCACCTTGGAAGGGGGGCTCAAGTACCAAGAGACCCAGTACTTC
.	.	TRBV7-9	TRBJ2-7	CASSPKGAGVQVYEQYF	TGTGCCAGCAGCCCAAAGGGGGCGGGAGTGCAAGTCTACGAGCAGTACTTC
TRBD1	many	TRBV7-8	TRBJ1-5	CASSHDRTGLNQPQHF	TGTGCCAGCAGCCATGATCGGACAGGGCTCAATCAGCCCCAGCATTTT
.	.	TRBV29-1	TRBJ2-1	CSVGTVGGYNEQFF	TGCAGCGTTGGGACGGTCGGGGGTTACAATGAGCAGTTCTTC
TRBD2	.	TRBV5-4	TRBJ2-1	CASSLGGAFYNEQFF	TGTGCCAGCAGCCTCGGGGGGGCTTTCTACAATGAGCAGTTCTTC
.	.	TRBV5-4	TRBJ2-5	CASSLGQQGETQYF	TGTGCCAGCAGCTTGGGCCAGCAAGGAGAGACCCAGTACTTC
.	.	TRBV7-9	TRBJ2-1	CASSLDPVSQFF	TGTGCCAGCAGCTTAGACCCAGTTAGTCAGTTCTTC
TRBD1	few	TRBV7-9	TRBJ1-2	CASSQLTGVKNYGYTF	TGTGCCAGCAGCCAATTGACAGGGGTAAAGAACTATGGCTACACCTTC
.	few	TRBV12-3/TRBV12-4	TRBJ2-2	CASSLAGRAGTGELFF	TGTGCCAGCAGTTTAGCGGGCAGGGCGGGCACCGGGGAGCTGTTTTTT
.	once	TRBV7-3	TRBJ1-3	CASSLERESGNTIYF	TGTGCCAGCAGCTTAGAGAGGGAGAGTGGAAACACCATATATTTT
.	.	TRBV28	TRBJ2-1	CASSLTLRRSYNEQFF	TGTGCCAGCAGTTTAACCCTAAGACGCTCCTACAATGAGCAGTTCTTC
.	once	TRBV20-1	TRBJ2-3	CSAPGRVTDTQYF	TGCAGTGCCCCTGGTAGGGTCACAGATACGCAGTATTTT